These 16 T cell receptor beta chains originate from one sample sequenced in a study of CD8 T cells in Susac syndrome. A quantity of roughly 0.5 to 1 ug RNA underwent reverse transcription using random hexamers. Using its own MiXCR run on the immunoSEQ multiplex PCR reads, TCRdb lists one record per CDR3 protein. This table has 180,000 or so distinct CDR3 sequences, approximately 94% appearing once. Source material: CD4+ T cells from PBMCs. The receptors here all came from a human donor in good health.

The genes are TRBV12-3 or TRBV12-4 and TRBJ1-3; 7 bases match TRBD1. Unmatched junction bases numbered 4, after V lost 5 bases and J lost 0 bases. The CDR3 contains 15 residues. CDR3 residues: CASSLDRTSGNTIYF. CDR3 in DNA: TGTGCCAGCAGTCTGGACAGGACCTCTGGAAACACCATATATTTT.

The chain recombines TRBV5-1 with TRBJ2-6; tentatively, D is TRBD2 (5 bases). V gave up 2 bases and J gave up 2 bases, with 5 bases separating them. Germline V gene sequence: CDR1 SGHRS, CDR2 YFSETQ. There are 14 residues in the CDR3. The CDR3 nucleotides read TGCGCCAGCAGCTTCGGGGCTGGGGCCAACGTCCTGACTTTC. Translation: CASSFGAGANVLTF.

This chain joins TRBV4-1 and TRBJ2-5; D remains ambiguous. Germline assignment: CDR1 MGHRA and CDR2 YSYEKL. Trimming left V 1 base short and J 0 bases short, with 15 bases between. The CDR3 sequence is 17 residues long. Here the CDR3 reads CASSQGQGAWNQETQYF. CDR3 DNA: TGCGCCAGCAGCCAAGGACAAGGCGCCTGGAACCAAGAGACCCAGTACTTC.

The CDR3 loop is CASSYRRDGSEQYF. Here the CDR3 DNA reads TGTGCCAGCAGTTACCGCAGGGATGGCAGCGAGCAGTACTTC. This chain connects TRBV6-2 or TRBV6-3 to TRBJ2-7; weak D call: TRBD1 (5 bases). Trimming left V 2 bases short and J 6 bases short, with 14 bases between. Germline CDR1 reads MNHEY; CDR2 reads SVGEGT. The CDR3 is 14 residues long.

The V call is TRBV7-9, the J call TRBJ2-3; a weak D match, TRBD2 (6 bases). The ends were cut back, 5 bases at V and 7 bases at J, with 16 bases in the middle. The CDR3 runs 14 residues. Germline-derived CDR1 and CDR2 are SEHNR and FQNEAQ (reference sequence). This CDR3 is CASSLGTGANTQYF. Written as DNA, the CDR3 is TGTGCCAGCAGCCTGGGGACTGGCGCAAATACGCAGTATTTT.

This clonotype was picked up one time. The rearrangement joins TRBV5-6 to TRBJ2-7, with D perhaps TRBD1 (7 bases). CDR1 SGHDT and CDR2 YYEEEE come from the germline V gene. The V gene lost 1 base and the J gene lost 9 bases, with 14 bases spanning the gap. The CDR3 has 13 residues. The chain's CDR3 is CASSLPGGFGQYF. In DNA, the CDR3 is TGTGCCAGCAGCTTGCCAGGGGGGTTCGGGCAGTACTTC. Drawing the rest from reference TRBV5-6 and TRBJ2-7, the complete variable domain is DAGVTQSPTHLIKTRGQQVTLRCSPKSGHDTVSWYQQALGQGPQFIFQYYEEEERQRGNFPDRFSGHQFPNYSSELNVNALLLGDSALYLCASSLPGGFGQYFGPGTRLTVT.

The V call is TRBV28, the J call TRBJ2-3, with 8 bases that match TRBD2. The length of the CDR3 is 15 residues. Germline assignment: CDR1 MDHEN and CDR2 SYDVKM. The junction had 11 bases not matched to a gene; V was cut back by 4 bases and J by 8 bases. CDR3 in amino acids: CASSWAGTRGSTQYF. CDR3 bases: TGTGCCAGCAGTTGGGCCGGGACTAGGGGGAGTACGCAGTATTTT.

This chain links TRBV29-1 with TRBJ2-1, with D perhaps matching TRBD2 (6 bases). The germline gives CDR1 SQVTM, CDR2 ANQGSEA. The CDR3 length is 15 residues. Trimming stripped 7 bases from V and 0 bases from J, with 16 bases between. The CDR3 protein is CSATLGSGSYNEQFF. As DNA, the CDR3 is TGCAGCGCCACTTTGGGTAGCGGCTCCTACAATGAGCAGTTCTTC.

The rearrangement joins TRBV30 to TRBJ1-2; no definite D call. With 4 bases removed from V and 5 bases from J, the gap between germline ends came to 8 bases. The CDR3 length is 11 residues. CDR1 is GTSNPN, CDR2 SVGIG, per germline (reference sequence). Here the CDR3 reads CAWKVGYGYTF. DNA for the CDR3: TGTGCCTGGAAAGTTGGGTATGGCTACACCTTC. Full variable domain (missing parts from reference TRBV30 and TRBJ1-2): SQTIHQWPATLVQPVGSPLSLECTVEGTSNPNLYWYRQAAGRGLQLLFYSVGIGQISSEVPQNLSASRPQDRQFILSSKKLLLSDSGFYLCAWKVGYGYTFGSGTRLTVV.

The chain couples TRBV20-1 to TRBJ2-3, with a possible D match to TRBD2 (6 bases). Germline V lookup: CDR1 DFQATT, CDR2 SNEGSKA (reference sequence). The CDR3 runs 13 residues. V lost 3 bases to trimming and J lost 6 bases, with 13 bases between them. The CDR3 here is CSARGLAVDTQYF. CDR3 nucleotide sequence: TGCAGTGCTAGGGGGTTAGCGGTCGATACGCAGTATTTT.

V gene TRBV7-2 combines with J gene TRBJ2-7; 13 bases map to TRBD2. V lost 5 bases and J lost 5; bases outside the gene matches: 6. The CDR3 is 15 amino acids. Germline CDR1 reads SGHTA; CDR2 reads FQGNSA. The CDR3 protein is CASSVNGLAGDEQYF. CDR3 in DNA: TGTGCCAGCAGCGTTAATGGACTAGCGGGAGACGAGCAGTACTTC.

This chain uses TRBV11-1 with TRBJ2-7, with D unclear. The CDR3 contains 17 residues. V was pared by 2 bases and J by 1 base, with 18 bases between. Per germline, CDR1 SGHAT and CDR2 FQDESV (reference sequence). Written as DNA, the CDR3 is TGTGCCAGCAGCTTATTGGGATCCCGGTTTGGGTCCTACGAGCAGTACTTC. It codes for CASSLLGSRFGSYEQYF.

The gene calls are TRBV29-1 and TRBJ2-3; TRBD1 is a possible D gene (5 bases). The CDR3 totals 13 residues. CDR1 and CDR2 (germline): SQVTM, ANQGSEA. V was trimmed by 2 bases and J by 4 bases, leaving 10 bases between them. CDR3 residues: CSVESKTADTQYF. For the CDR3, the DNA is TGCAGCGTTGAATCCAAGACAGCAGATACGCAGTATTTT.

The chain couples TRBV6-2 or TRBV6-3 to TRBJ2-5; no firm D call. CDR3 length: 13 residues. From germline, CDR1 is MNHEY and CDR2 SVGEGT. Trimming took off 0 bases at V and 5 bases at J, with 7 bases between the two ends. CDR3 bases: TGTGCCAGCAGTTACTCGAAAGTGGAGACCCAGTACTTC. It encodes CASSYSKVETQYF.

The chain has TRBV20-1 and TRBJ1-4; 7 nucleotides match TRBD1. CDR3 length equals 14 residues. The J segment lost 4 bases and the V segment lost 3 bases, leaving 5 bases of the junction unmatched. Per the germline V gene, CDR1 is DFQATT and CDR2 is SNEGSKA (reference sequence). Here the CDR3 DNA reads TGCAGTGCTAGTAAGGGGGCACTTAATGAAAAACTGTTTTTT. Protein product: CSASKGALNEKLFF.

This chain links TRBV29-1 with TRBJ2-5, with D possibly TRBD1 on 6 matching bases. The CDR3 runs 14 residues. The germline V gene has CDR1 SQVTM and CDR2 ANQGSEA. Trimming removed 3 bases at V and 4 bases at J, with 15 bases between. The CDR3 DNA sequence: TGCAGCGTTGATTGGGGCAGGGGATCAGAGACCCAGTACTTC. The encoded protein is CSVDWGRGSETQYF.